These 15 T cell receptor beta chains share one sample of origin, sequenced in a study of identical twins. TCRdb redid the calling of the 5' RACE reads with MiXCR, one entry per CDR3 protein. The profile covers 430,000 or so distinct CDR3 sequences, with roughly 24% appearing a single time and over 2.5% taken by the ten largest. This sample was also put to use in a study of T cells expressing NK-cell markers.

Sequencing was carried out using CD4+ T cells sorted from blood. The receptors shown here come from a woman aged 18-29 years in good health.

The chain is built from TRBV12-3 or TRBV12-4 and TRBJ1-2, with a possible D match to TRBD1 (5 bases). The CDR3 contains 15 residues. Trimming shortened V by 2 bases and J by 7 bases, and 17 bases separated the two germline ends. The CDR3 nucleotides read TGTGCCAGCAGTTTAAGGGGCGTGGGGGTGGCTGGCTACACCTTC. This gives the protein CASSLRGVGVAGYTF.

The chain uses TRBV12-3 or TRBV12-4 and TRBJ2-7; 7 bases match TRBD1. The CDR3 runs 12 residues. The V gene end was trimmed by 5 bases and the J gene end by 13 bases; junction bases not matched to a gene: 11. Written as DNA, the CDR3 is TGTGCCAGCAGTGCCGGGACAGCCCGACATTACTTC. Protein sequence: CASSAGTARHYF.

This clonotype showed up just a few times. CDR3 DNA: TGTGCCAGCAGCGTAGAGCCCCTCGGTAGCGGGAGACTAGATACGCAGTATTTT. It is translated as CASSVEPLGSGRLDTQYF. The chain has TRBV9 and TRBJ2-3; TRBD2 aligns across 9 bases. V lost 0 bases to trimming and J lost 5 bases; unmatched junction nucleotides: 13. From germline, CDR1 is SGDLS and CDR2 YYNGEE. The CDR3 is made up of 18 amino acids.

This clonotype was seen a few times. The chain combines TRBV3-1 with TRBJ2-7; a possible D gene is TRBD1 (6 bases). The CDR3 is 15 residues long. Germline CDR1 LGHDT, CDR2 YNNKEL (reference sequence). With 0 bases removed from V and 5 bases from J, the gap between germline ends came to 14 bases. The CDR3 region is CASSQDFRGRNEQYF. CDR3 nucleotide sequence: TGTGCCAGCAGCCAAGATTTCAGGGGAAGGAACGAGCAGTACTTC.

This clonotype was seen more than once but under ten times. The chain uses TRBV11-2 and TRBJ1-6, with D possibly matching TRBD1 (6 bases). V lost 0 bases and J lost 6, with 6 bases in between. The CDR3 has 14 residues. Looked up from germline, CDR1 is SGHAT and CDR2 is FQNNGV. In DNA, the CDR3 is TGTGCCAGCAGCTTAGAAGGGGGTAATTCACCCCTCCACTTT. Encoded protein: CASSLEGGNSPLHF.

This rearrangement joins TRBV10-3 to TRBJ1-1, with 7 positions matching TRBD1. Trimming at V came to 7 bases and at J to 4 bases, leaving 9 bases not matched to a gene. Germline-derived CDR1 and CDR2 are ENHRY and SYGVKD. The CDR3 is 14 residues long. The CDR3 region has the DNA TGTGCCATCACCCAAACAGGGGTGAGCACTGAAGCTTTCTTT. Protein sequence: CAITQTGVSTEAFF.

The J gene is TRBJ2-1, the V gene TRBV20-1, with D maybe TRBD2 (5 bases). V dropped 6 bases and J dropped 7 bases, with 13 bases sitting between them. The CDR3 runs to 12 residues. Germline V lookup: CDR1 DFQATT, CDR2 SNEGSKA (reference sequence). DNA for the CDR3: TGCAGTGCCTTATTCGGCGGGAATGAGCAGTTCTTC. As protein: CSALFGGNEQFF.

The chain recombines TRBV6-5 with TRBJ1-1, with D unclear. V was shortened by 6 bases and J by 10 bases, with 12 bases between the two germline ends. Per the germline V gene, CDR1 is MNHEY and CDR2 is SVGAGI. The CDR3 spans 11 residues. CDR3 loop: CASRAGARAFF. The CDR3 coding sequence is TGTGCCAGCAGGGCAGGAGCCAGAGCTTTCTTT.

The chain combines TRBV2 with TRBJ2-3; a weak D match, TRBD1 (5 bases). Germline CDR1 reads SNHLY; CDR2 reads FYNNEI. Trimming took 4 bases from V and 8 from J, leaving 16 bases between them. The CDR3 length is 14 residues. The CDR3 bases are TGTGCCAGCAGTGGATCAGGACACGGCGCTACGCAGTATTTT. Its protein product is CASSGSGHGATQYF.

This clonotype has a handful of counts. This chain's CDR3 is CASSPDSTSGSYIQYF. CDR3 DNA: TGTGCCAGCAGCCCCGATTCGACTAGCGGGAGCTACATTCAGTACTTC. The chain carries TRBV3-1 and TRBJ2-4; 12 bases match TRBD2. With V trimmed by 4 bases and J by 8 bases, 9 bases remained unmatched. In germline, CDR1 is LGHDT, CDR2 YNNKEL (reference sequence). The CDR3 is 16 residues long.

The CDR3 protein is CSAEAGNTDTQYF. DNA of the CDR3: TGCAGTGCAGAAGCGGGGAACACAGATACGCAGTATTTT. The chain is built from TRBV20-1 and TRBJ2-3; TRBD2 agrees at 7 bases. Losses at the gene ends were 6 bases for V and 2 bases for J; bases not matched to a gene: 5. CDR1 is DFQATT and CDR2 is SNEGSKA in the germline V gene (reference sequence). This CDR3 is 13 amino acids long.

The table lists this clonotype with a few counts. CDR3 sequence reads: CASTKPGTGGWVEQFF. The CDR3 DNA reads TGTGCCAGCACCAAACCCGGGACAGGGGGCTGGGTTGAGCAGTTCTTC. The rearrangement links TRBV6-2 or TRBV6-3 to TRBJ2-1, with 12 bases lining up with TRBD1. This CDR3 has 16 residues. The junction had 13 bases not matched to a gene; V was cut back by 7 bases and J by 9 bases. Germline V gene data show CDR1 as MNHEY and CDR2 as SVGEGT.

Many counts were recorded for this clonotype. Written as DNA, the CDR3 is TGTGCCAGCAGTCCCCCCACAGGGCTCTCCTACGAGCAGTACTTC. This sequence encodes CASSPPTGLSYEQYF. This sequence joins TRBV28 and TRBJ2-7; perhaps TRBD1 as D (6 bases). The CDR3 is 15 residues long. Trimming shortened V by 5 bases and J by 0 bases, and 14 bases separated the two germline ends. The germline V gene has CDR1 MDHEN and CDR2 SYDVKM.

Only a few counts were recorded for this clonotype. Written as DNA, the CDR3 is TGCAGTGCTCCAGACAGGCTGGGCAAAAACATTCAGTACTTC. Translating it yields CSAPDRLGKNIQYF. The chain combines TRBV20-1 with TRBJ2-4; D might be TRBD1 (6 bases). The V gene lost 5 bases and the J gene lost 3 bases, with 14 bases spanning the gap. The CDR3 is made up of 14 amino acids. Germline loops: CDR1 DFQATT, CDR2 SNEGSKA (reference sequence).

The chain recombines TRBV7-9 with TRBJ2-7; no clear D. Germline V lookup: CDR1 SEHNR, CDR2 FQNEAQ (reference sequence). This CDR3 is built from 12 residues. V dropped 9 bases and J dropped 2 bases, with 11 bases sitting between them. The CDR3: CASQTSPYEQYF. The CDR3 coding sequence is TGTGCCAGTCAAACGTCCCCCTACGAGCAGTACTTC. Complete variable domain (other parts from reference TRBV7-9 and TRBJ2-7): DTGVSQNPRHKITKRGQNVTFRCDPISEHNRLYWYRQTLGQGPEFLTYFQNEAQLEKSRLLSDRFSAERPKGSFSTLEIQRTEQGDSAMYLCASQTSPYEQYFGPGTRLTVT.